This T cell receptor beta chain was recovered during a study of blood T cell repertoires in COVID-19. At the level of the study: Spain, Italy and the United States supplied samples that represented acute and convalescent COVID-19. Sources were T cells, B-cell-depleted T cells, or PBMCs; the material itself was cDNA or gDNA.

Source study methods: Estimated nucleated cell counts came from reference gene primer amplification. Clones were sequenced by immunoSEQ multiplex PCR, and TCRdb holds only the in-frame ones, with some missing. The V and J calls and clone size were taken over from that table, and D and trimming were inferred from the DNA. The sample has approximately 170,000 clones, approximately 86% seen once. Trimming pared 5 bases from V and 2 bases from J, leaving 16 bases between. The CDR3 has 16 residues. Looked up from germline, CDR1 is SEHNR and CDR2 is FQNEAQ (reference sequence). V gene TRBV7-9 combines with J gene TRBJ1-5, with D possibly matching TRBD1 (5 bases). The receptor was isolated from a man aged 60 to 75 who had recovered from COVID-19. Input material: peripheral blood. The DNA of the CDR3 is TGTGCCAGCAGCCCGGGCAGGGTTGGGGGCAATCAGCCCCAGCATTTT. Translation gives CASSPGRVGGNQPQHF. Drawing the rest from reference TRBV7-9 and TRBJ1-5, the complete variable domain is DTGVSQNPRHKITKRGQNVTFRCDPISEHNRLYWYRQTLGQGPEFLTYFQNEAQLEKSRLLSDRFSAERPKGSFSTLEIQRTEQGDSAMYLCASSPGRVGGNQPQHFGDGTRLSIL.